The 12 T cell receptor beta chains below were found in one sample sequenced in a study of HIV-infected patients and healthy controls (dated by TCRdb to between 2012 and 2015). The library was built by means of 5' RACE. TCRdb records Illumina MiSeq as the sequencer. TCRdb reran the public reads through fastp at Q25 and MiXCR, keeping productive beta chains. Rows merge per CDR3 protein into single entries with the most common DNA and genes. This sample lists 55,000 to 70,000 distinct CDR3 sequences; roughly a fifth were detected once. The leading ten clones occupy 1.1% to 1.5% of the sample. The sample comprised CD4+ T cells from blood. The receptors here all came from a human donor in good health.

This clonotype was seen at least ten times. The chain links TRBV9 to TRBJ1-1; D is perhaps TRBD1 (6 bases). Germline assignment: CDR1 SGDLS and CDR2 YYNGEE. The CDR3 consists of 15 residues. Trimming left V 0 bases short and J 2 bases short, with 11 bases between. The CDR3 DNA reads as TGTGCCAGCAGCGTAGGGGGGGCGGTAAACACTGAAGCTTTCTTT. It is translated as CASSVGGAVNTEAFF.

In this sample, this clonotype turned up once. The chain links TRBV7-8 to TRBJ2-2, with 9 positions matching TRBD2. The CDR3 covers 17 residues. V gave up 5 bases and J gave up 3 bases; unmatched junction bases: 10. The germline V gene encodes CDR1 SGHVS and CDR2 FQNEAQ. CDR3 amino acids: CASSLSGSSWYTGELFF. The CDR3 coding sequence is TGTGCCAGCAGCCTTAGCGGGAGTAGCTGGTACACCGGGGAGCTGTTTTTT. Full variable domain (remainder filled in from reference TRBV7-8 and TRBJ2-2): GAGVSQSPRYKVAKRGQDVALRCDPISGHVSLFWYQQALGQGPEFLTYFQNEAQLDKSGLPSDRFFAERPEGSVSTLKIQRTQQEDSAVYLCASSLSGSSWYTGELFFGEGSRLTVL.

This clonotype has a count of ten or more. The genes are TRBV11-3 and TRBJ1-1; 7 bases map to TRBD1. The CDR3 consists of 14 residues. Germline-derived CDR1 and CDR2 are SGHNT and YENEEA. V dropped 5 bases and J dropped 4; count of bases not matched to a gene: 7. CDR3 sequence (DNA): TGTGCCAGCAGCCCAACCGGGACAGCCACTGAAGCTTTCTTT. Protein: CASSPTGTATEAFF.

This clonotype was picked up a small number of times. The chain has TRBV29-1 and TRBJ2-1; TRBD2 agrees at 9 bases. The length of the CDR3 is 13 residues. CDR1 SQVTM and CDR2 ANQGSEA come from the germline V gene. Unmatched junction bases numbered 0, after V lost 3 bases and J lost 3 bases. CDR3 sequence: CSVERGGYNEQFF. For the CDR3, the DNA is TGCAGCGTTGAGCGGGGGGGCTACAATGAGCAGTTCTTC.

This clonotype was picked up many times. This chain connects TRBV2 to TRBJ2-3; D may be TRBD1 (6 bases). Trimming removed 5 bases from V and 4 bases from J, with 16 bases in between. The germline CDR1 and CDR2 sequences are SNHLY and FYNNEI. There are 15 residues in the CDR3. The DNA of the CDR3 is TGTGCCAGCAGTCTCATGGACAGTCGATCAGATACGCAGTATTTT. Translating it yields CASSLMDSRSDTQYF.

The rearrangement uses TRBV3-1 and TRBJ2-3; D ambiguous. This CDR3 is built from 16 residues. Germline CDR1 and CDR2: LGHDT and YNNKEL (reference sequence). V lost 4 bases, J lost 0 bases, and 14 bases lay in between. The CDR3 nucleotides are TGTGCCAGCAGCCCCAGACGAGCTCCTAGCACAGATACGCAGTATTTT. It yields the protein CASSPRRAPSTDTQYF.

Only a few counts were recorded for this clonotype. The chain joins TRBV4-1 to TRBJ1-4; TRBD1 might be the D (6 bases). Germline CDR1 and CDR2: MGHRA and YSYEKL. This CDR3 has 16 amino acids. Trimming pared 0 bases from V and 8 bases from J, leaving 16 bases between. The CDR3 sequence: CASSQDWGQGNEKLFF. CDR3 DNA: TGCGCCAGCAGCCAAGATTGGGGGCAGGGTAACGAAAAACTGTTTTTT.

The V call is TRBV7-3, the J call TRBJ1-1; D uncertain. Trimming left V 6 bases short and J 5 bases short, with 22 bases between. Germline V gene data show CDR1 as SGHTA and CDR2 as FQGTGA. This CDR3 region has 16 residues. CDR3 protein: CASSNPGVRSPTEAFF. For the CDR3, the DNA is TGTGCCAGCAGTAATCCCGGAGTCAGAAGCCCGACTGAAGCTTTCTTT.

The rearrangement uses TRBV15 and TRBJ2-7, with D perhaps TRBD1 (5 bases). Germline assignment: CDR1 LNHNV and CDR2 YYDKDF (reference sequence). CDR3 size: 17 residues. The V end lost 1 base, the J end lost 5 bases, and 21 bases lay between the germline ends. Here the CDR3 DNA reads TGTGCCACCAGCAGAGTGGGTATGGTAGAGCCCAGGGACGAGCAGTACTTC. Encoded protein: CATSRVGMVEPRDEQYF.

This clonotype was seen at least ten times. This rearrangement joins TRBV7-2 to TRBJ2-5; tentatively, D is TRBD2 (5 bases). Per the germline V gene, CDR1 is SGHTA and CDR2 is FQGNSA. Trimming pared 5 bases from V and 5 bases from J, leaving 12 bases between. The CDR3 contains 13 residues. The CDR3 region is CASSRGSSETQYF. The CDR3 coding sequence is TGTGCCAGCAGCAGAGGGTCCTCGGAGACCCAGTACTTC.

This clonotype was recorded a few times. The chain carries TRBV18 and TRBJ2-1, with 11 bases that match TRBD1. Trimming removed 3 bases from V and 3 bases from J; junction bases left unmatched: 1. Germline assignment: CDR1 KGHSH and CDR2 LQKENI. The CDR3 totals 15 residues. CDR3 in amino acids: CASSPGTGGYNEQFF. In DNA form, the CDR3 reads TGTGCCAGCTCACCCGGGACAGGGGGCTACAATGAGCAGTTCTTC.

This clonotype was recorded at least ten times. The chain couples TRBV18 to TRBJ2-1, with TRBD2 identical over 15 bases. This CDR3 has 17 residues. In germline, CDR1 is KGHSH, CDR2 LQKENI. The ends lost 4 bases at V and 3 bases at J; junction bases unmatched: 4. The CDR3 DNA reads as TGTGCCAGCTCACGCTCGGGACTAGCGGGGGGCTACAATGAGCAGTTCTTC. The encoded protein is CASSRSGLAGGYNEQFF.